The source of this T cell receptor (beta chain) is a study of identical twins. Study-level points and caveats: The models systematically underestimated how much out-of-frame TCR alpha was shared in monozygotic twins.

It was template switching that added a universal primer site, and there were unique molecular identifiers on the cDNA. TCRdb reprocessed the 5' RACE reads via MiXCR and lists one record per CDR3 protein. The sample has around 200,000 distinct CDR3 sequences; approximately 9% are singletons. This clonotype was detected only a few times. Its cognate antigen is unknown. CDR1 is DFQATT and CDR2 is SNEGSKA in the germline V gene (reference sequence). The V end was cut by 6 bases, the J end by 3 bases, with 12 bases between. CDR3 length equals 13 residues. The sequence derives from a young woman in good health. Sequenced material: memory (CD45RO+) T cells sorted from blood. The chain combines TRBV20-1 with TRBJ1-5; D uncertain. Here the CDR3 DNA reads TGCAGTGCCTCCGACACCGTCAATCAGCCCCAGCATTTT. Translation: CSASDTVNQPQHF.